These T cell receptor beta chains were read from a single sample in a study of T cells in Graves' hyperthyroidism and ophthalmopathy. Each CDR3 protein is one row after TCRdb ran MiXCR on the multiplex PCR reads. The sample has some 460,000 distinct CDR3 sequences; less than 20% are singletons. The source material was blood. The receptor source for this set is a young woman with Graves' hyperthyroidism. Each CDR3 is given with its conserved first and last residue. A D gene is named only where the DNA matches it firmly. Size tells how often a clone was seen (once, few, many) or the class of an expanded clone, and some rows leave it out.

d_gene	v_gene	j_gene	abundance	CDR3aa	CDR3nt
TRBD2	TRBV27	TRBJ2-1	few	CASSFSRGSHNEQFF	TGTGCCAGCAGTTTTTCGCGGGGGTCTCACAATGAGCAGTTCTTC
TRBD1	TRBV7-9	TRBJ2-7	many	CASSPSTGGYYEQYF	TGTGCCAGCAGCCCTTCGACAGGGGGCTACTACGAGCAGTACTTC
.	TRBV3-1	TRBJ2-7	.	CASSHLGGNYEQYF	TGTGCCAGCAGCCATCTAGGGGGGAACTACGAGCAGTACTTC
TRBD2	TRBV20-1	TRBJ2-3	many	CSASAGLATGRDTQYF	TGCAGTGCTTCCGCGGGACTAGCGACCGGACGGGATACGCAGTATTTT
.	TRBV20-1	TRBJ1-5	many	CSARDRGGSNQPQHF	TGCAGTGCTAGAGACCGGGGAGGTAGCAATCAGCCCCAGCATTTT
.	TRBV24-1	TRBJ1-2	many	CATSDPQPGGVRGYTF	TGTGCCACCAGTGACCCTCAACCCGGGGGTGTGAGGGGCTACACCTTC
.	TRBV19	TRBJ1-3	many	CASSMDRLGGNTIYF	TGTGCCAGTAGTATGGACAGACTAGGTGGAAACACCATATATTTT
TRBD1	TRBV7-9	TRBJ2-1	.	CASSDPGQGYEQFF	TGTGCCAGCAGCGATCCGGGACAGGGCTATGAGCAGTTCTTC
.	TRBV28	TRBJ2-1	many	CASSFAVKWGMHEQFF	TGTGCCAGCAGTTTTGCGGTTAAGTGGGGAATGCATGAGCAGTTCTTC
.	TRBV28	TRBJ2-3	.	CASNPVWTDTQYF	TGTGCCAGCAATCCGGTGTGGACAGATACGCAGTATTTT
.	TRBV7-9	TRBJ1-5	few	CASSLDPSSNQPQHF	TGTGCCAGCAGCTTAGACCCGTCTAGCAATCAGCCCCAGCATTTT
.	TRBV29-1	TRBJ1-5	few	CSVEVGQGLYF	TGCAGCGTTGAAGTTGGCCAGGGGTTGTATTTT
.	TRBV5-1	TRBJ2-7	many	CASSSGLNYEQYF	TGCGCCAGCAGCTCGGGATTGAACTACGAGCAGTACTTC
TRBD2	TRBV5-1	TRBJ2-7	large	CASSSSGLAAYEQYF	TGCGCCAGCAGCTCCTCGGGACTAGCGGCCTACGAGCAGTACTTC
.	TRBV27	TRBJ2-7	few	CASGGAGPGGYEQYF	TGTGCCAGCGGGGGGGCAGGGCCCGGCGGCTACGAGCAGTACTTC
TRBD1	TRBV27	TRBJ1-2	few	CASSLYPGQVDGYTF	TGTGCCAGCAGTTTATACCCGGGACAGGTAGATGGCTACACCTTC
.	TRBV27	TRBJ1-5	many	CASSLRGYQPQHF	TGTGCCAGCAGTTTAAGGGGGTATCAGCCCCAGCATTTT
TRBD2	TRBV7-3	TRBJ2-5	many	CASSSGPGLQTQYF	TGTGCCAGCAGCTCGGGCCCGGGACTACAAACCCAGTACTTC
TRBD1	TRBV12-3/TRBV12-4	TRBJ2-7	.	CASSQGQGGARYEQYF	TGTGCCAGCAGTCAGGGACAGGGGGGGGCTCGCTACGAGCAGTACTTC
.	TRBV11-3	TRBJ2-1	many	CASLPGRHNEQFF	TGTGCCAGCCTACCGGGGAGACACAATGAGCAGTTCTTC
.	TRBV9	TRBJ2-7	many	CASSGGGLAYEQYF	TGTGCCAGCAGCGGGGGAGGACTGGCCTACGAGCAGTACTTC
.	TRBV20-1	TRBJ2-5	many	CSATGTQTQETQYF	TGCAGTGCTACTGGGACACAAACCCAAGAGACCCAGTACTTC
.	TRBV29-1	TRBJ2-7	many	CSVGGMSSYEQYF	TGCAGCGTTGGAGGCATGAGCTCCTACGAGCAGTACTTC
.	TRBV30	TRBJ1-1	.	CAWSRAGTEAFF	TGTGCCTGGAGTCGAGCGGGCACTGAAGCTTTCTTT
.	TRBV10-3	TRBJ1-6	.	CAISVSLTTGPANSPLHF	TGTGCCATCAGTGTCTCCCTTACAACAGGGCCCGCTAATTCACCCCTCCACTTT
TRBD2	TRBV7-9	TRBJ2-1	many	CASSSQQGLAGVYSYNEQFF	TGTGCCAGCAGCTCTCAGCAGGGACTAGCGGGAGTCTACTCCTACAATGAGCAGTTCTTC
TRBD2	TRBV7-2	TRBJ2-7	.	CASSARTSGRTYEQYF	TGTGCCAGCAGCGCCAGGACTAGCGGGAGAACCTACGAGCAGTACTTC
.	TRBV6-5	TRBJ1-2	.	CASSYSLHGYTF	TGTGCCAGCAGTTACAGCTTACATGGCTACACCTTC
TRBD1	TRBV7-9	TRBJ1-4	few	CATTRQGAREKLFF	TGTGCCACCACCCGACAGGGGGCGCGGGAAAAACTGTTTTTT